Below are 28 T cell receptor beta chains sequenced from a single sample in a study of beta chain features in type 1 diabetes. Study-level results: The study found moderately but significantly shorter TCRB CDR3s in all four CD4+ subsets of Type 1 diabetes patients.

As every portion of the isolated RNA was reverse transcribed, the sequencing read expressed TCRB transcripts. Produced via immunoSEQ multiplex PCR; TCRdb's table is partial and in-frame only. The table lists a few hundred thousand clones, roughly a tenth of them singletons. The antigens for these receptors are not known. The sequencing input was naive CD4+ T cells from blood. These receptors were collected from a young man with type 1 diabetes.

This clone was detected a few times. CDR3 in DNA: TGCGCCACCCAGAGACAGGGTATTAGTGGCGCAGATACGCAGTATTTT. It yields the protein CATQRQGISGADTQYF. This sequence joins TRBV5-1 and TRBJ2-3; 7 bases line up with TRBD1. Trimming took 9 bases from V and 4 from J; bases not matched to a gene: 17. The germline V gene encodes CDR1 SGHRS and CDR2 YFSETQ. The CDR3 consists of 16 residues.

The rearrangement joins TRBV5-1 to TRBJ2-1; 11 nucleotides agree with TRBD2. The V gene's germline CDR1 is SGHRS and CDR2 YFSETQ. CDR3 length: 15 residues. V dropped 4 bases and J dropped 4; count of bases not matched to a gene: 4. The CDR3 reads CASSKGLAAYNEQFF. Written as DNA, the CDR3 is TGCGCCAGCAGCAAGGGACTAGCGGCTTACAATGAGCAGTTCTTC.

The genes are TRBV28 and TRBJ1-1, with TRBD1 identical over 8 bases. V shed 5 bases and J 5 bases; nucleotides not matched to a gene: 7. Germline CDR1 reads MDHEN; CDR2 reads SYDVKM. The CDR3 contains 14 residues. The CDR3 is CASSTGQERTEAFF. CDR3 coding DNA: TGTGCCAGCAGTACGGGACAGGAGCGGACTGAAGCTTTCTTT.

This clone showed up just a few times. V usage is TRBV5-1 and J usage is TRBJ1-6; D call uncertain. Germline V gene lookup returns CDR1 SGHRS and CDR2 YFSETQ. This CDR3 has 13 residues. Trimming removed 5 bases from V and 9 bases from J, with 12 bases in between. CDR3 in amino acids: CASRQSGASPLHF. Written as DNA, the CDR3 is TGCGCCAGCAGACAGTCGGGAGCTTCACCCCTCCACTTT.

The CDR3 sequence is CASSQEPRRRGGRDTQYF. DNA for the CDR3: TGTGCCAGCAGCCAAGAACCAAGAAGAAGGGGGGGCAGGGATACGCAGTATTTT. This rearrangement joins TRBV4-2 to TRBJ2-3; D is possibly TRBD2 (7 bases). Trimming took off 0 bases at V and 6 bases at J, with 22 bases between the two ends. The CDR3 length is 18 residues. CDR1 is LGHNA, CDR2 YNFKEQ, per germline.

This clone was counted between two and nine times. The chain combines TRBV2 with TRBJ2-3; D is unresolved. The germline CDR1 and CDR2 sequences are SNHLY and FYNNEI. This CDR3 comprises 13 residues. The V gene lost 7 bases and the J gene lost 2 bases, with 10 bases spanning the gap. The chain's CDR3 is CASNRQATDTQYF. CDR3 nucleotide sequence: TGTGCCAGCAATAGACAAGCCACAGATACGCAGTATTTT.

The genes are TRBV7-9 and TRBJ2-7; D gene ambiguous. The CDR3 loop spans 14 amino acids. V was clipped by 1 base and J by 3 bases, with 10 bases between them. Germline V gives CDR1 SEHNR, CDR2 FQNEAQ (reference sequence). The CDR3 sequence: CASSLDGSYYEQYF. As DNA, the CDR3 is TGTGCCAGCAGCTTAGATGGCAGTTACTACGAGCAGTACTTC. Full variable domain (outside the CDR3, taken from reference TRBV7-9 and TRBJ2-7): DTGVSQNPRHKITKRGQNVTFRCDPISEHNRLYWYRQTLGQGPEFLTYFQNEAQLEKSRLLSDRFSAERPKGSFSTLEIQRTEQGDSAMYLCASSLDGSYYEQYFGPGTRLTVT.

This clone was counted only a few times. The chain recombines TRBV2 with TRBJ2-5; D is possibly TRBD1 (5 bases). Between the trimmed V and J ends, which lost 4 bases and 0 bases, there was a span of 12 bases. This CDR3 is 15 amino acids long. CDR1 is SNHLY and CDR2 is FYNNEI in the germline V gene. CDR3 nucleotide sequence: TGTGCCAGCAGTGGTGGGGCCTCGTACCAAGAGACCCAGTACTTC. It encodes CASSGGASYQETQYF.

There are a few counts of this clone. V usage is TRBV19 and J usage is TRBJ2-1, with 12 nucleotides matching TRBD2. V gave up 6 bases and J gave up 8 bases; unmatched junction bases: 5. CDR1 and CDR2 (germline): LNHDA, SQIVND (reference sequence). The CDR3 has 14 residues. CDR3 nucleotides: TGTGCCAGTAGACTAGCGGGGGGCGACTATGAGCAGTTCTTC. This codes for CASRLAGGDYEQFF.

This rearrangement joins TRBV6-1 to TRBJ2-7; 8 bases match TRBD2. The J segment lost 5 bases and the V segment lost 4 bases, leaving 13 bases of the junction unmatched. The V gene's germline CDR1 is MNHNS and CDR2 SASEGT. The length of the CDR3 is 16 residues. CDR3 DNA: TGTGCCAGCAGTGCCCGGGGGGGTAGTACGCAGAACGAGCAGTACTTC. Translating it yields CASSARGGSTQNEQYF.

The chain links TRBV7-9 to TRBJ1-5; the D gene is possibly TRBD1 (5 bases). Trimming removed 1 base at V and 8 bases at J, with 18 bases between. Germline CDR1 SEHNR, CDR2 FQNEAQ (reference sequence). CDR3 length: 16 residues. CDR3 sequence: CASSLDVGATGEPQHF. The CDR3 DNA reads TGTGCCAGCAGCTTAGACGTTGGGGCGACGGGGGAGCCCCAGCATTTT.

This clone was recorded only once. The chain has TRBV6-6 and TRBJ2-3; 9 nucleotides match TRBD2. The CDR3 covers 14 residues. The germline V gene has CDR1 MNHNY and CDR2 SVGAGI (reference sequence). V shed 3 bases, J shed 4 bases, and the junction held 2 bases outside the gene matches. The CDR3 sequence is CASSYSGGADTQYF. DNA of the CDR3: TGTGCCAGCAGTTATAGCGGGGGTGCAGATACGCAGTATTTT.

V is TRBV4-1 and J is TRBJ2-7; no clear D. Germline V CDR1 and CDR2: MGHRA, YSYEKL. The CDR3 has 14 residues. Trimming removed 0 bases at V and 7 bases at J, with 13 bases between. The CDR3 region is CASSQDVSEREQYF. The CDR3 nucleotides are TGCGCCAGCAGCCAAGATGTCTCCGAGAGGGAGCAGTACTTC.

The gene calls are TRBV5-1 and TRBJ1-2; 8 bases fit TRBD1. J lost 6 bases, V lost 4 bases, and 2 bases had no gene match. The CDR3 has 12 residues. CDR1 is SGHRS, CDR2 YFSETQ, per germline. The CDR3 nucleotides are TGCGCCAGCAGCCCGGACAGGGATGGCTACACCTTC. Amino acids: CASSPDRDGYTF.

The chain combines TRBV7-2 with TRBJ2-3; 7 bases are a match to TRBD1. This CDR3 region has 14 residues. V lost 3 bases and J lost 4; bases outside the gene matches: 4. Germline V CDR1 and CDR2: SGHTA, FQGNSA. In DNA, the CDR3 is TGTGCCAGCAGCTTCAACAGGGGATCAGATACGCAGTATTTT. Amino acid sequence: CASSFNRGSDTQYF.

Only a few counts were recorded for this clone. The V gene is TRBV2, the J gene TRBJ2-7; 13 bases map to TRBD2. The junction had 4 bases not matched to a gene; V was cut back by 8 bases and J by 0 bases. Looked up from germline, CDR1 is SNHLY and CDR2 is FYNNEI. This CDR3 is built from 15 residues. The CDR3 protein is CASGGLAGPSYEQYF. CDR3 DNA: TGTGCCAGCGGGGGACTAGCGGGGCCCTCCTACGAGCAGTACTTC.

This clone has a handful of counts. The genes are TRBV18 and TRBJ2-5, with 7 bases identical to TRBD1. The J segment lost 2 bases and the V segment lost 4 bases, leaving 1 base of the junction unmatched. The CDR3 sequence is 13 residues long. Germline V gene sequence: CDR1 KGHSH, CDR2 LQKENI. CDR3 sequence: CASSQDRQETQYF. Written as DNA, the CDR3 is TGTGCCAGCTCACAGGACAGGCAAGAGACCCAGTACTTC. Based on the CDR3 plus reference TRBV18 and TRBJ2-5, the full variable domain is NAGVMQNPRHLVRRRGQEARLRCSPMKGHSHVYWYRQLPEEGLKFMVYLQKENIIDESGMPKERFSAEFPKEGPSILRIQQVVRGDSAAYFCASSQDRQETQYFGPGTRLLVL.

This clone was counted only a few times. The gene calls are TRBV7-3 and TRBJ2-3, with 7 nucleotides matching TRBD2. This CDR3 is 14 amino acids long. The germline V gene encodes CDR1 SGHTA and CDR2 FQGTGA. V was clipped by 5 bases and J by 5 bases; unmatched bases: 7. CDR3 region: CASSPSTSRDTQYF. The CDR3 DNA reads TGTGCCAGCAGCCCATCGACTAGCCGAGATACGCAGTATTTT.

The gene calls are TRBV7-3 and TRBJ2-2; possibly TRBD2 for D (5 bases). CDR3 size: 13 residues. The germline V gene encodes CDR1 SGHTA and CDR2 FQGTGA. Between the trimmed V and J ends, which lost 8 bases and 7 bases, there was a span of 14 bases. This CDR3 reads CASCRIEGGELFF. CDR3 coding DNA: TGTGCCAGCTGCAGAATAGAGGGCGGGGAGCTGTTTTTT.

CDR3 sequence reads: CSVEDRGNYGYTF. The CDR3 DNA reads as TGCAGCGTTGAAGACAGGGGAAACTATGGCTACACCTTC. The genes are TRBV29-1 and TRBJ1-2, with D tentatively TRBD1 (6 bases). Germline CDR1 is SQVTM and CDR2 is ANQGSEA. This CDR3 has 13 residues. V gave up 0 bases and J gave up 2 bases, with 7 bases separating them.

V gene TRBV11-2 combines with J gene TRBJ2-1, with 7 bases fitting TRBD2. The germline V gene encodes CDR1 SGHAT and CDR2 FQNNGV. There are 15 residues in the CDR3. The J segment lost 4 bases and the V segment lost 6 bases, leaving 9 bases of the junction unmatched. DNA for the CDR3: TGTGCCAGCAGTGCGGGGGAGGTTTCTTACAATGAGCAGTTCTTC. Its translation: CASSAGEVSYNEQFF.

This chain joins TRBV7-2 and TRBJ1-1; no firm D call. The CDR3 totals 11 residues. V lost 5 bases to trimming and J lost 10 bases, with 11 bases between them. Germline V gives CDR1 SGHTA, CDR2 FQGNSA. The CDR3 spells CASSPRLGAFF. The CDR3, as DNA: TGTGCCAGCAGCCCTCGTCTCGGAGCTTTCTTT. Based on the CDR3 plus reference TRBV7-2 and TRBJ1-1, the full variable domain is GAGVSQSPSNKVTEKGKDVELRCDPISGHTALYWYRQSLGQGLEFLIYFQGNSAPDKSGLPSDRFSAERTGGSVSTLTIQRTQQEDSAVYLCASSPRLGAFFGQGTRLTVV.

The chain recombines TRBV30 with TRBJ2-1; 7 bases agree with TRBD1. V dropped 1 base and J dropped 4; count of bases not matched to a gene: 4. The CDR3 loop spans 14 amino acids. The V gene's germline CDR1 is GTSNPN and CDR2 SVGIG (reference sequence). The CDR3 reads CAWSAGTVYNEQFF. The DNA for the CDR3 is TGTGCCTGGAGTGCCGGGACAGTTTACAATGAGCAGTTCTTC.

Worth noting for this clone: The sample has other DNA sequences that encode this CDR3 too. The rearrangement uses TRBV5-4 and TRBJ2-5; D perhaps matches TRBD1 (6 bases). The CDR3 is made up of 13 amino acids. The V end lost 5 bases, the J end lost 9 bases, and 17 bases lay between the germline ends. CDR1 is SGHNT and CDR2 is YYREEE in the germline V gene (reference sequence). The CDR3 DNA follows: TGTGCCAGCAGTCAACCAGACGCAGGGGCCCAGTACTTC. The encoded protein is CASSQPDAGAQYF.

The table lists this clone with a few counts. V and J are TRBV7-9 and TRBJ2-1, with D perhaps TRBD2 (5 bases). The CDR3 is 14 residues long. Germline-derived CDR1 and CDR2 are SEHNR and FQNEAQ (reference sequence). The ends were cut back, 5 bases at V and 0 bases at J, with 8 bases in the middle. CDR3 sequence: CASSPGSSYNEQFF. CDR3 in DNA: TGTGCCAGCAGCCCGGGGAGCTCCTACAATGAGCAGTTCTTC.

This chain connects TRBV7-8 to TRBJ2-7; 8 bases line up with TRBD2. The CDR3 spans 16 residues. Trimming cost V 2 bases and J 5 bases; bases outside gene matches: 11. Germline CDR1 SGHVS, CDR2 FQNEAQ. This chain's CDR3 is CASSLRGGGGIDEQYF. The CDR3 bases are TGTGCCAGCAGCTTACGGGGAGGCGGGGGGATCGACGAGCAGTACTTC. The whole variable domain, filled in from reference TRBV7-8 and TRBJ2-7, reads GAGVSQSPRYKVAKRGQDVALRCDPISGHVSLFWYQQALGQGPEFLTYFQNEAQLDKSGLPSDRFFAERPEGSVSTLKIQRTQQEDSAVYLCASSLRGGGGIDEQYFGPGTRLTVT.

The CDR3 here is CASSSQKQGHTEAFF. Here the CDR3 DNA reads TGTGCCAGCAGCTCGCAGAAACAGGGCCACACTGAAGCTTTCTTT. The J gene is TRBJ1-1, the V gene TRBV5-6; a possible D gene is TRBD1 (6 bases). CDR3 length: 15 residues. Germline CDR1 is SGHDT and CDR2 is YYEEEE. V lost 3 bases to trimming and J lost 3 bases, with 15 bases between them.

The genes are TRBV28 and TRBJ2-1; 13 bases are a match to TRBD2. CDR1 MDHEN and CDR2 SYDVKM come from the germline V gene. This CDR3 spans 14 amino acids. The V and J ends lost 5 bases and 11 bases, in that order; junction bases with no gene match: 6. The CDR3 nucleotides are TGTGCCAGCAGTATGACTAGCGGGGGGTCGAAGCAGTTCTTC. It translates to CASSMTSGGSKQFF.